These 5 T cell receptor beta chains originate from one sample sequenced in a study of control samples from healthy donors and cancer patients. Data came from immunoSEQ multiplex PCR; TCRdb stores just in-frame clones and leaves some out. In the table there are fewer than 150,000 clones, about 91% of which are singletons. Sequencing input: blood. These receptors were taken from a man younger than 35 in good health.

The chain uses TRBV6-2 or TRBV6-3 and TRBJ2-2; the D gene is possibly TRBD2 (6 bases). This CDR3 is built from 15 residues. CDR1 is MNHEY and CDR2 is SVGEGT in the germline V gene. Trimming cost V 8 bases and J 1 base, with 14 bases left between them. The CDR3 coding sequence is TGTGCCAGCGGCCAGGACTACCTGAACACCGGGGAGCTGTTTTTT. Its protein product is CASGQDYLNTGELFF.

The CDR3 bases are TGTGCCAGCAGCGGACTAGCGGGGGCCTCCTACGAGCAGTACTTC. It encodes CASSGLAGASYEQYF. The chain uses TRBV2 and TRBJ2-7; 13 bases line up with TRBD2. The CDR3 sequence is 15 residues long. Germline values: CDR1 SNHLY, CDR2 FYNNEI. The trim removed 6 bases at V and 0 bases at J, leaving 2 bases unmatched. Looking up the rest from reference TRBV2 and TRBJ2-7 gives the full variable domain: EPEVTQTPSHQVTQMGQEVILRCVPISNHLYFYWYRQILGQKVEFLVSFYNNEISEKSEIFDDQFSVERPDGSNFTLKIRSTKLEDSAMYFCASSGLAGASYEQYFGPGTRLTVT.

The CDR3 DNA reads as TGTGCCAGCAGTAGGAGTGGGCAGGGCGAAGCTTTCTTT. It codes for CASSRSGQGEAFF. J is TRBJ1-1 and V is TRBV6-5, with D tentatively TRBD1 (5 bases). Germline V gene data show CDR1 as MNHEY and CDR2 as SVGAGI. Deletions cut 5 bases from V and 8 bases from J, with 15 bases between. CDR3 length: 13 amino acids.

The chain employs TRBV9 and TRBJ2-3; TRBD2 matches 13 bases. Germline trimming cut 3 bases from V and 0 bases from J; bases unmatched to any gene: 4. Germline V lookup: CDR1 SGDLS, CDR2 YYNGEE. This CDR3 comprises 17 residues. CDR3 in amino acids: CASSAGTSGVSTDTQYF. CDR3 DNA: TGTGCCAGCAGCGCCGGGACTAGCGGGGTTAGCACAGATACGCAGTATTTT.

This chain links TRBV7-3 with TRBJ1-4; no definite D call. The V gene lost 4 bases and the J gene lost 7 bases, with 10 bases spanning the gap. Germline V gene sequence: CDR1 SGHTA, CDR2 FQGTGA. There are 13 residues in the CDR3. The CDR3 DNA reads as TGTGCCAGCAGCTACGTGGCAGTTGAAAAACTGTTTTTT. Translated: CASSYVAVEKLFF.